The rows below give T cell receptor beta chains drawn from one sample of a study of T cells in tuberculosis. Generated by immunoSEQ multiplex PCR, the TCRdb table keeps only in-frame clones and is missing some. The sample shows fewer than 35,000 clones, about 95% of them seen only once. The sequenced sample consisted of PBMCs. These receptors came from a donor between 10 and 29 years old with latent tuberculosis or without tuberculosis infection. The CDR3 runs from the conserved cysteine through the conserved F or W. Each record gives: V gene, CDR3 protein.

v_gene: TRBV6-6; CDR3aa: CASSKDRLDQPQHF
v_gene: TRBV5-1; CDR3aa: CASSLAGTGGLQFF
v_gene: TRBV28; CDR3aa: CASSRGTGVMNTEAFF
v_gene: TRBV21-1; CDR3aa: CASSKGVWGGREQPQHF
v_gene: TRBV5-6; CDR3aa: CASSPIGTGISYEQYF
v_gene: TRBV7-9; CDR3aa: CASSESISNTEAFF
v_gene: TRBV21-1; CDR3aa: CASSKLPPGQGVAAYEQYF
v_gene: TRBV10-1; CDR3aa: CASDLNGYTF
v_gene: TRBV7-3; CDR3aa: CASSLIAGGMTDTQYF
v_gene: TRBV18; CDR3aa: CASSRSVAKQETQYF
v_gene: TRBV27; CDR3aa: CASSQHRYADTSWESQYF